A single sample gave rise to the 28 T cell receptor beta chains below, sequenced in a study of blood T cell repertoires in COVID-19. Using immunoSEQ multiplex PCR, the repertoire was profiled, and TCRdb retains in-frame clones only, with some absent. There are 200,000 or so clones in the sample; 80% to 90% occur only once, and roughly an eighth lies in the top ten. The material sequenced was peripheral blood. The receptor set was obtained from a man aged 25-45 years with active or convalescent COVID-19.

This sequence joins TRBV7-2 and TRBJ1-6; 8 bases match TRBD1. V lost 4 bases, J lost 6 bases, and 8 bases stayed unmatched. The CDR3 totals 16 residues. Per the germline V gene, CDR1 is SGHTA and CDR2 is FQGNSA. CDR3 bases: TGTGCCAGCAGCTCGACTGGGACAGGATTTAATTCACCCCTCCACTTT. This codes for CASSSTGTGFNSPLHF.

The V and J genes are TRBV19 and TRBJ2-7, with D possibly being TRBD2 (5 bases). The CDR3 is made up of 12 amino acids. Trimming took off 3 bases at V and 9 bases at J, with 12 bases between the two ends. The V gene's germline CDR1 is LNHDA and CDR2 SQIVND (reference sequence). DNA of the CDR3: TGTGCCAGTAGTATTCCGACCGGAGGGCAGTACTTC. It specifies CASSIPTGGQYF. The complete variable domain, with remaining parts taken from reference TRBV19 and TRBJ2-7, reads DGGITQSPKYLFRKEGQNVTLSCEQNLNHDAMYWYRQDPGQGLRLIYYSQIVNDFQKGDIAEGYSVSREKKESFPLTVTSAQKNPTAFYLCASSIPTGGQYFGPGTRLTVT.

The rearrangement links TRBV19 to TRBJ2-2, with a tentative D call TRBD2 (5 bases). The germline CDR1 and CDR2 sequences are LNHDA and SQIVND (reference sequence). Trimming stripped 0 bases from V and 5 bases from J, with 10 bases between. The CDR3 spans 15 residues. The CDR3 protein is CASSIEGRRTGELFF. The CDR3 bases are TGTGCCAGTAGTATAGAGGGGAGAAGGACCGGGGAGCTGTTTTTT.

This rearrangement joins TRBV3-1 (or the pseudogene TRBV3-2) to TRBJ1-5, with D hard to call. This CDR3 contains 15 residues. Germline loops: CDR1 LGHDT, CDR2 YNNKEL (reference sequence). V lost 1 base and J lost 6, with 13 bases in between. The CDR3 reads CASSQGSAGPQPQHF. Here the CDR3 DNA reads TGTGCCAGCAGCCAAGGTTCGGCAGGCCCTCAGCCCCAGCATTTT.

Only one count was recorded for this clone. The chain uses TRBV11-2 and TRBJ2-3; a possible D gene is TRBD1 (5 bases). Germline V gives CDR1 SGHAT, CDR2 FQNNGV. The CDR3 spans 17 residues. V was cut by 2 bases and J by 1 base, with 16 bases left in between. The CDR3 protein is CASSLRLEIGGTDTQYF. The DNA of the CDR3 is TGTGCCAGCAGCTTAAGGCTGGAGATAGGGGGCACAGATACGCAGTATTTT.

The rearrangement uses TRBV5-4 and TRBJ2-1; D is unresolved. The germline CDR1 and CDR2 sequences are SGHNT and YYREEE (reference sequence). Trimming stripped 0 bases from V and 0 bases from J, with 4 bases between. There are 14 residues in the CDR3. This CDR3 is CASSLVSSYNEQFF. CDR3 nucleotides: TGTGCCAGCAGCTTGGTTAGCTCCTACAATGAGCAGTTCTTC.

This clone was picked up a small number of times. The chain employs TRBV19 and TRBJ1-1; D is unresolved. The CDR3 has 13 residues. Looked up from germline, CDR1 is LNHDA and CDR2 is SQIVND (reference sequence). The ends were cut back, 3 bases at V and 5 bases at J, with 10 bases in the middle. DNA of the CDR3: TGTGCCAGTAGTATTAAGTGGGAGACTGAAGCTTTCTTT. Residues: CASSIKWETEAFF. Combining the CDR3 with reference TRBV19 and TRBJ1-1 gives the whole variable domain DGGITQSPKYLFRKEGQNVTLSCEQNLNHDAMYWYRQDPGQGLRLIYYSQIVNDFQKGDIAEGYSVSREKKESFPLTVTSAQKNPTAFYLCASSIKWETEAFFGQGTRLTVV.

This clone was seen a handful of times. The J gene is TRBJ2-2, the V gene TRBV5-1, with 10 bases identical to TRBD2. The germline V gene encodes CDR1 SGHRS and CDR2 YFSETQ. The V and J ends lost 7 bases and 5 bases, in that order; junction bases with no gene match: 11. CDR3 size: 16 residues. The CDR3 sequence is CASSDPSGGATGELFF. In nucleotides, the CDR3 is TGCGCCAGCTCGGACCCCAGCGGGGGGGCAACCGGGGAGCTGTTTTTT.

V usage is TRBV6-5 and J usage is TRBJ2-7; 7 bases line up with TRBD2. J gave up 1 base and V 6 bases, and 9 bases lay outside the gene matches. The CDR3 extends over 15 amino acids. Germline V CDR1 and CDR2: MNHEY, SVGAGI. Here the CDR3 DNA reads TGTGCCAGCAGGAAGAGGGCTAGCGGATCCTACGAGCAGTACTTC. It yields the protein CASRKRASGSYEQYF.

The chain recombines TRBV28 with TRBJ1-1, with D perhaps TRBD1 (6 bases). Germline CDR1 and CDR2: MDHEN and SYDVKM. The CDR3 spans 16 residues. V lost 4 bases and J 0 bases, leaving 15 bases between the germline ends. In DNA form, the CDR3 reads TGTGCCAGCAGTTCCCTCTGGGGGACATTGAACACTGAAGCTTTCTTT. It codes for CASSSLWGTLNTEAFF.

This sequence joins TRBV5-1 and TRBJ1-4; 7 nucleotides agree with TRBD1. Germline CDR1 and CDR2: SGHRS and YFSETQ. CDR3 length equals 16 residues. J gave up 3 bases and V 4 bases, and 9 bases lay outside the gene matches. This CDR3 is CASSTGQVLSNEKLFF. CDR3 DNA: TGCGCCAGCAGCACAGGACAGGTGCTTTCTAATGAAAAACTGTTTTTT.

A single count supports this clone. The chain joins TRBV18 to TRBJ1-5; the match to TRBD1 covers 7 bases. After removal of 2 bases from V and 6 bases from J, the junction contained 7 bases not matched to a gene. The germline CDR1 and CDR2 sequences are KGHSH and LQKENI. CDR3 length: 15 residues. This chain's CDR3 is CASSPTVAGGQPQHF. CDR3 DNA sequence: TGTGCCAGCTCACCAACTGTGGCAGGGGGTCAGCCCCAGCATTTT.

The rearrangement joins TRBV24-1 to TRBJ2-3; the match to TRBD2 covers 16 bases. Germline CDR1 and CDR2: KGHDR and SFDVKD. The CDR3 has 15 amino acids. Trimming cost V 11 bases and J 7 bases; bases outside gene matches: 8. The CDR3 spells CAIGTSGGARNTQYF. CDR3 coding DNA: TGTGCCATCGGGACTAGCGGGGGGGCCAGAAATACGCAGTATTTT.

The chain has TRBV3-1 (or the pseudogene TRBV3-2) and TRBJ2-2; TRBD2 matches 15 bases. V trimming: 4 bases; J trimming: 6 bases; junction bases outside the gene matches: 9. The CDR3 is 18 residues long. Germline V gene data show CDR1 as LGHDT and CDR2 as YNNKEL (reference sequence). In DNA form, the CDR3 reads TGTGCCAGCAGCCTCGGACTAGCGGGAGGGACGGGATCCGGGGAGCTGTTTTTT. Its protein is CASSLGLAGGTGSGELFF.

This chain links TRBV5-1 with TRBJ1-6; 9 bases line up with TRBD1. With V trimmed by 7 bases and J by 10 bases, 9 bases remained unmatched. Germline V gene data show CDR1 as SGHRS and CDR2 as YFSETQ. The CDR3 loop spans 14 amino acids. The CDR3 protein is CASRLGTGTSPLHF. CDR3 nucleotide sequence: TGCGCCAGCCGACTGGGGACAGGGACCTCACCCCTCCACTTT.

The CDR3 DNA follows: TGTGCCAGCAGTTACGGCGCGGCCTACGAGCAGTACTTC. Translated: CASSYGAAYEQYF. The rearrangement uses TRBV6-6 and TRBJ2-7; D is unclear. This CDR3 has 13 amino acids. In germline, CDR1 is MNHNY, CDR2 SVGAGI (reference sequence). V was pared by 2 bases and J by 2 bases, with 7 bases between.

This chain links TRBV19 with TRBJ1-1; D unresolved. CDR1 is LNHDA, CDR2 SQIVND, per germline (reference sequence). Trimming cost V 5 bases and J 3 bases, with 16 bases left between them. The CDR3 contains 15 residues. The CDR3 protein is CASSATAWYYTEAFF. CDR3 DNA: TGTGCCAGTAGTGCAACCGCATGGTACTACACTGAAGCTTTCTTT. Looking up the rest from reference TRBV19 and TRBJ1-1 gives the full variable domain: DGGITQSPKYLFRKEGQNVTLSCEQNLNHDAMYWYRQDPGQGLRLIYYSQIVNDFQKGDIAEGYSVSREKKESFPLTVTSAQKNPTAFYLCASSATAWYYTEAFFGQGTRLTVV.

The V call is TRBV7-2, the J call TRBJ2-2, with D maybe TRBD2 (6 bases). Germline V CDR1 and CDR2: SGHTA, FQGNSA. The CDR3 extends over 16 amino acids. V shed 1 base and J shed 1 base, with 10 bases lying between them. The CDR3 coding sequence is TGTGCCAGCAGCTTAGTTAGCGGAGTGAACACCGGGGAGCTGTTTTTT. Amino acid sequence: CASSLVSGVNTGELFF. Looking up the rest from reference TRBV7-2 and TRBJ2-2 gives the full variable domain: GAGVSQSPSNKVTEKGKDVELRCDPISGHTALYWYRQSLGQGLEFLIYFQGNSAPDKSGLPSDRFSAERTGGSVSTLTIQRTQQEDSAVYLCASSLVSGVNTGELFFGEGSRLTVL.

The chain couples TRBV7-8 to TRBJ2-7; a possible D gene is TRBD1 (6 bases). This CDR3 spans 16 amino acids. Trimming removed 4 bases at V and 1 base at J, with 17 bases between. Germline CDR1 SGHVS, CDR2 FQNEAQ. In DNA, the CDR3 is TGTGCCAGCAGCTCCTTGTGGGGCAGGGGATCCTACGAGCAGTACTTC. Protein sequence: CASSSLWGRGSYEQYF.

The chain employs TRBV11-3 and TRBJ1-2; no clear D gene. Deletions cut 4 bases from V and 4 bases from J, with 13 bases between. The CDR3 totals 14 residues. Germline CDR1 and CDR2: SGHNT and YENEEA. CDR3 amino acids: CASSSEASSYGYTF. The CDR3 nucleotides are TGTGCCAGCAGCTCAGAGGCATCGTCCTATGGCTACACCTTC.

The chain has TRBV6-2 or TRBV6-3 and TRBJ2-3; a possible D gene is TRBD2 (7 bases). V lost 2 bases and J lost 1, with 16 bases in between. Germline V CDR1 and CDR2: MNHEY, SVGEGT. The CDR3 consists of 17 residues. The CDR3 reads CASSYTRRGAGTDTQYF. The CDR3 DNA sequence: TGTGCCAGCAGTTACACTCGCCGGGGGGCGGGCACAGATACGCAGTATTTT.

The rearrangement links TRBV24-1 to TRBJ2-5; 9 bases match TRBD2. The germline CDR1 and CDR2 sequences are KGHDR and SFDVKD. The CDR3 is 16 residues long. With 4 bases clipped from V and 2 bases from J, the junction kept 7 bases outside the gene matches. The CDR3: CATSEPTSGAQETQYF. In DNA form, the CDR3 reads TGTGCCACCAGTGAACCGACTAGCGGCGCTCAAGAGACCCAGTACTTC.

The DNA for the CDR3 is TGTGCCAGTAGTACCCATGGACAGGGGGGTTACAATGAGCAGTTCTTC. Translating gives CASSTHGQGGYNEQFF. This chain joins TRBV19 and TRBJ2-1; TRBD1 matches at 10 bases. The CDR3 extends over 16 amino acids. Germline CDR1 and CDR2: LNHDA and SQIVND (reference sequence). J gave up 4 bases and V 4 bases, and 7 bases lay outside the gene matches.

The chain employs TRBV7-8 and TRBJ1-2, with 9 bases lining up with TRBD1. V dropped 5 bases and J dropped 7; count of bases not matched to a gene: 11. Germline V gene lookup returns CDR1 SGHVS and CDR2 FQNEAQ. The CDR3 has 15 residues. CDR3: CASSPDRGMAGGYTF. The CDR3 coding sequence is TGTGCCAGCAGCCCCGACAGGGGGATGGCTGGTGGCTACACCTTC. The whole variable domain, filled in from reference TRBV7-8 and TRBJ1-2, reads GAGVSQSPRYKVAKRGQDVALRCDPISGHVSLFWYQQALGQGPEFLTYFQNEAQLDKSGLPSDRFFAERPEGSVSTLKIQRTQQEDSAVYLCASSPDRGMAGGYTFGSGTRLTVV.

This clone was seen more than once but under ten times. The chain couples TRBV30 to TRBJ1-4; 8 nucleotides align to TRBD1. CDR1 GTSNPN and CDR2 SVGIG come from the germline V gene (reference sequence). The CDR3 is 15 amino acids. With V trimmed by 5 bases and J by 8 bases, 13 bases remained unmatched. The DNA for the CDR3 is TGTGCCTGGGCTAGGACAGGGAGTCGGGGAGAAAAACTGTTTTTT. Translation gives CAWARTGSRGEKLFF.

CDR3 region: CASSQDSPSGGDGELFF. The DNA for the CDR3 is TGCGCCAGCAGCCAAGACAGCCCTTCAGGGGGCGACGGGGAGCTGTTTTTT. The chain carries TRBV4-1 and TRBJ2-2; 8 nucleotides match TRBD1. The germline gives CDR1 MGHRA, CDR2 YSYEKL. The ends lost 0 bases at V and 7 bases at J; junction bases unmatched: 10. The CDR3 is made up of 17 amino acids.

V is TRBV7-3 and J is TRBJ2-2; D uncertain. V lost 5 bases and J lost 2, with 9 bases in between. In germline, CDR1 is SGHTA, CDR2 FQGTGA. This CDR3 comprises 14 residues. The CDR3, as DNA: TGTGCCAGCAGCGCCGACACAAACACCGGGGAGCTGTTTTTT. Residues: CASSADTNTGELFF.

The chain is built from TRBV7-3 and TRBJ2-5, with 7 bases aligning to TRBD1. This CDR3 is built from 15 residues. Unmatched junction bases numbered 7, after V lost 5 bases and J lost 1 base. Germline V lookup: CDR1 SGHTA, CDR2 FQGTGA. DNA for the CDR3: TGTGCCAGCAGCCCTTCCGGGACAGTCCAAGAGACCCAGTACTTC. Its protein product is CASSPSGTVQETQYF.